This T cell receptor beta chain was identified in a study of T-cell reconstitution after alpha-beta-depleted transplantation in children. The CDR3 totals 13 residues. The V and J ends lost 4 bases and 8 bases, in that order; junction bases with no gene match: 5. Germline CDR1 and CDR2: MNHEY and SMNVEV (reference sequence). Construction of the TCRbeta library involved unique molecular identifiers. Each CDR3 protein gets one entry after TCRdb re-called the PCR reads with MiXCR. This sample yields about 91,000 distinct CDR3 sequences, of which roughly 8.3% are seen a single time; roughly 6.9% belongs to the top ten.

The sequence derives from a human donor who donated a stem cell graft to a child with congenital amegakaryocytic thrombocytopenia. V and J are TRBV27 and TRBJ2-1, with 7 bases identical to TRBD2. The specimen was PBMCs from the stem cell graft donor, collected from the stem cell graft. The CDR3 DNA reads TGTGCCAGCAGTTCCCACCGGGGGGATGAGCAGTTCTTC. Its protein is CASSSHRGDEQFF.